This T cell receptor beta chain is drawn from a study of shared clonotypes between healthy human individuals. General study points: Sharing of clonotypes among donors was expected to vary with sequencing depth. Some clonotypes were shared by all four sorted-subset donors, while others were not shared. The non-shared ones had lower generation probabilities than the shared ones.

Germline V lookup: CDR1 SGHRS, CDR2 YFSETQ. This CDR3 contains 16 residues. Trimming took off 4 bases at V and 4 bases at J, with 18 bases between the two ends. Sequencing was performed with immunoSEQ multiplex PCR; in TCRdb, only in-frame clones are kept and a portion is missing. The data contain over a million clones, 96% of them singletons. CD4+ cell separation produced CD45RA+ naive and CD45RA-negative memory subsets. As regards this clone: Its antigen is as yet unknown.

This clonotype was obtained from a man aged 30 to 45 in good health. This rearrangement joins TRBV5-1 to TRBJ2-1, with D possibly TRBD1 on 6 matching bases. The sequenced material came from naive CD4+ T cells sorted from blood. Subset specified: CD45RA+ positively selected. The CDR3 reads CASSPTMGAQYNEQFF. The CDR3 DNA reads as TGCGCCAGCAGCCCAACCATGGGGGCACAATACAATGAGCAGTTCTTC.